This T cell receptor (beta chain) was identified during a study of T cell repertoires in cytomegalovirus infection. Across the study: The study used recently identified HLA-C-restricted and well-studied HLA-B-restricted CMV epitopes. Shared public TCR beta signatures pointed to both CMV infection and a matching HLA type.

One entry per CDR3 protein results from TCRdb running MiXCR on the reads. Of 700,000 to 850,000 distinct CDR3 sequences in the sample, approximately 30% were seen once. From germline, CDR1 is SGHAT and CDR2 FQNNGV. The ends lost 4 bases at V and 3 bases at J; junction bases unmatched: 6. CDR3 length: 15 amino acids. Findings and limits, study-wide: CMV-specific HLA-C-restricted TCR beta clonotypes dominated the ex vivo response.

The sample holds many counts of this clonotype. Its target is not known. The sequencing here drew on cultured CD8+ T cells from PBMCs, taken from culture after CMV antigen stimulation. The source is a human donor in good health (CMV status not recorded). Some clones in this sample may be carry-over from other donors' samples. The rearrangement links TRBV11-2 to TRBJ2-1; 7 bases fit TRBD2. CDR3 sequence reads: CASSSAGVLYNEQFF. For the CDR3, the DNA is TGTGCCAGCAGCTCCGCGGGGGTGCTCTACAATGAGCAGTTCTTC.